Listed below are T cell receptor beta chains from one sample, sequenced in a study of OX40 agonist ivuxolimab in advanced cancers. Only in-frame clones appear in the TCRdb table, and some are missing; sequencing was by immunoSEQ multiplex PCR. Of approximately 70,000 clones in the sample, approximately 80% were seen once. The specimen was CD4+ or CD8+ T cells sorted from blood, collected in a trial of the OX40 agonist ivuxolimab. These receptors all stem from an adult with an advanced solid tumor such as melanoma, head and neck, liver or kidney cancer. The CDR3 runs from the conserved cysteine through the conserved F or W. Fields, in order: J gene, D gene, clone size, V gene, CDR3 DNA, CDR3 protein. A D gene is named only where the DNA matches it firmly. Expanded clones are given a class, and other clones once, few, many or no size at all.

>TRBJ1-2|TRBD1|.|TRBV19
TGTACCAGTAGCCTAGGGACAGCTAACTATGGCTACACCTTC
CTSSLGTANYGYTF
>TRBJ1-4|.|.|TRBV5-1
TGCGCCAGCAGCTCGGAAACCTTACGGGAAAAACTGTTTTTT
CASSSETLREKLFF
>TRBJ2-6|.|.|TRBV9
TGTGCCAGCAGCGTAAGTTCGACAGCGTTCCTCTCTGGGGCCAACGTCCTGACTTTC
CASSVSSTAFLSGANVLTF
>TRBJ1-4|.|.|TRBV6-1
TGTGCCAGCATCTTCGCGGCTAATGAAAAACTGTTTTTT
CASIFAANEKLFF
>TRBJ2-7|TRBD2|.|TRBV5-1
TGCGCCAGCAGCAAGCGGGGGGAAAGCTACGAGCAGTACTTC
CASSKRGESYEQYF
>TRBJ1-1|TRBD1|.|TRBV6-5
TGTGCCAGCACCGGACAGGGGAATAGAAACACTGAAGCTTTCTTT
CASTGQGNRNTEAFF
>TRBJ2-7|.|.|TRBV4-1
TGCGCCAGCAGCCAAGATTCCAGTAGATCCTACGAGCAGTACTTC
CASSQDSSRSYEQYF
>TRBJ1-4|.|.|TRBV6-1
TGTGCCAGCAGTGCACCGCGGAACCCAACTAATGAAAAACTGTTTTTT
CASSAPRNPTNEKLFF
>TRBJ2-2|.|.|TRBV30
TGTGCCTGGGGGGGGACCGGGGAGCTGTTTTTT
CAWGGTGELFF
>TRBJ2-2|.|.|TRBV25-1
TGTGCCAGCAGTGATCCCAGGAGGACGAACACCGGGGAGCTGTTTTTT
CASSDPRRTNTGELFF
>TRBJ2-7|.|.|TRBV10-2
TGCGCCAGCCTGAGTCCAGGGGTGTACGAGCAGTACTTC
CASLSPGVYEQYF
>TRBJ1-1|TRBD1|few|TRBV19
TGTGCCAGTAGTCTAAGGGGGCTGAACACTGAAGCTTTCTTT
CASSLRGLNTEAFF